This TCR beta chain was identified in a study of blood T cell repertoires in COVID-19. Study overall: The study drew acute and convalescent COVID-19 samples from the United States, Italy and Spain.

The CDR3 extends over 16 amino acids. Germline CDR1 and CDR2: KGHDR and SFDVKD. Trimming removed 4 bases from V and 4 bases from J; junction bases left unmatched: 9. Assay: immunoSEQ multiplex PCR; the TCRdb copy retains only in-frame clones and omits some. The sample consists of 150,000 or so clones, 77% of them appearing once. The sequenced sample was peripheral blood. The chain links TRBV24-1 to TRBJ2-1; 7 bases match TRBD1. The sequence was collected from a woman between 50 and 59 years old with active or convalescent COVID-19. The CDR3 here is CATSDSGTDSYNEQFF. The CDR3 nucleotides read TGTGCCACCAGTGACTCCGGGACAGATTCTTACAATGAGCAGTTCTTC.